The 8 T cell receptor beta chains below were found in one sample sequenced in a study of PD-1 blockade in mismatch repair-deficient tumors. This table comes from immunoSEQ multiplex PCR, and its TCRdb copy is limited to in-frame clones, with some not included. The data hold 20,000 to 30,000 clones, with around 84% observed a single time. Here the sequenced sample was PBMCs, taken before pembrolizumab treatment. The receptor set was obtained from an adult with mismatch repair-deficient cancer.

Details on this clone: In the same sample, other DNA sequences code for this CDR3. The chain carries TRBV5-1 and TRBJ2-5, with TRBD2 as a possible D gene (6 bases). The CDR3 totals 14 residues. V lost 2 bases and J 1 base, leaving 9 bases between the germline ends. Germline V lookup: CDR1 SGHRS, CDR2 YFSETQ. CDR3 residues: CASSFSGGQETQYF. CDR3 sequence (DNA): TGCGCCAGCAGCTTCTCCGGGGGCCAAGAGACCCAGTACTTC.

V and J are TRBV5-6 and TRBJ2-6; TRBD1 might be the D (5 bases). V was cut by 5 bases and J by 0 bases, with 9 bases left in between. CDR1 SGHDT and CDR2 YYEEEE come from the germline V gene. CDR3 length: 15 amino acids. CDR3 bases: TGTGCCAGCAGACAAAGGGGCTCTGGGGCCAACGTCCTGACTTTC. It yields the protein CASRQRGSGANVLTF.

This clone turned up a few times. Its ends do not fully match the called genes, so a read error is possible. The gene calls are TRBV15 and TRBJ2-7; D may be TRBD2 (6 bases). The CDR3 sequence is 10 residues long. Germline V gene sequence: CDR1 LNHNV, CDR2 YYDKDF (reference sequence). The CDR3 loop is CATSCRDLHF. Written as DNA, the CDR3 is TGTGCCACCAGCTGTAGGGACTTGCACTTC.

This chain uses TRBV6-6 with TRBJ2-2; 10 bases fit TRBD2. V shed 7 bases, J shed 2 bases, and the junction held 4 bases outside the gene matches. The CDR3 has 15 amino acids. The germline gives CDR1 MNHNY, CDR2 SVGAGI (reference sequence). For the CDR3, the DNA is TGTGCCAGCAAGGGACTAGCGTCCAACACCGGGGAGCTGTTTTTT. Amino acid sequence: CASKGLASNTGELFF.

The chain recombines TRBV27 with TRBJ1-3, with D possibly TRBD1 on 5 matching bases. V was trimmed by 5 bases and J by 3 bases, leaving 20 bases between them. Germline lookup yields CDR1 MNHEY and CDR2 SMNVEV (reference sequence). The CDR3 extends over 17 amino acids. The CDR3, as DNA: TGTGCCAGCAGTCCCTCCAGGGCAATATCGAGTGGAAACACCATATATTTT. Translating it yields CASSPSRAISSGNTIYF.

The chain employs TRBV5-1 and TRBJ2-1; weak D call: TRBD2 (5 bases). The CDR3 totals 16 residues. V lost 0 bases to trimming and J lost 6 bases, with 16 bases between them. The V gene's germline CDR1 is SGHRS and CDR2 YFSETQ. CDR3 loop: CASSLADPLRANEQFF. The CDR3 region has the DNA TGCGCCAGCAGCTTGGCCGACCCACTGAGGGCCAATGAGCAGTTCTTC.

The V gene is TRBV19, the J gene TRBJ1-2; TRBD1 matches 7 bases. Trimming at V came to 6 bases and at J to 6 bases, leaving 7 bases not matched to a gene. CDR3 length: 13 amino acids. CDR1 LNHDA and CDR2 SQIVND come from the germline V gene (reference sequence). CDR3 sequence reads: CASRPTGDDGYTF. CDR3 DNA sequence: TGTGCCAGTAGGCCCACAGGGGATGATGGCTACACCTTC. Full variable domain (rest looked up from reference TRBV19 and TRBJ1-2): DGGITQSPKYLFRKEGQNVTLSCEQNLNHDAMYWYRQDPGQGLRLIYYSQIVNDFQKGDIAEGYSVSREKKESFPLTVTSAQKNPTAFYLCASRPTGDDGYTFGSGTRLTVV.

The chain employs TRBV19 and TRBJ2-5, with no clear D. The germline V gene has CDR1 LNHDA and CDR2 SQIVND (reference sequence). V was pared by 5 bases and J by 5 bases, with 6 bases between. The CDR3 loop spans 11 amino acids. Written as DNA, the CDR3 is TGTGCCAGTAGTCTCGGGGAGACCCAGTACTTC. Its translation is CASSLGETQYF.